This T cell receptor beta chain was captured by sequencing in a study of T cell clusters in autoimmune cytopenias. Multiplex touch-down PCR amplified TRB using TRB-A and TRB-B pools in one tube. From its re-call of the multiplex PCR reads, TCRdb lists each CDR3 protein once, without DNA. The listing records about 15,000 distinct CDR3 sequences. With regard to this clonotype: Its specificity is unknown.

Whole-study results and caveats: Exclusive TRB clusters were 2.5 to 3.5-fold more numerous in healthy donors than in active autoimmune hepatitis.

TRB amplification used around 0.25 ug of peripheral blood genomic DNA. Germline V gene data show CDR1 as LNHDA and CDR2 as SQIVND (reference sequence). The CDR3 runs to 14 residues. The sample was also linked to a second study, of T cell repertoires in aging, cancer and after chemotherapy.

The receptor comes from a human donor in good health. The chain joins TRBV19 to TRBJ2-1; absent DNA, TCRdb's TRBD2 call cannot be checked. What was sequenced was peripheral blood. CDR3 residues: CASSRTSRDNEQFF.